These 26 T cell receptor beta chains came from one sample sequenced in a study of blood T cells in healthy people across ages. Combining a sample-barcoded 5' primer with a J-beta primer mix, a second PCR ran for roughly 7 to 12 cycles. TCRdb itself ran the 5' RACE reads through MiXCR, one entry per CDR3 protein. The sample records about 640,000 distinct CDR3 sequences, approximately 30% being singletons. Sequenced material: blood. The origin of the receptors is a woman older than 75 in good health.

At least ten counts were recorded for this clonotype. The chain couples TRBV5-1 to TRBJ2-5; TRBD2 agrees at 15 bases. Per germline, CDR1 SGHRS and CDR2 YFSETQ. The CDR3 has 16 residues. V lost 4 bases, J lost 4 bases, and 5 bases stayed unmatched. The CDR3 DNA sequence: TGCGCCAGCAGCCGATCGGGACTAGCGGGGGGAGAGACCCAGTACTTC. This encodes CASSRSGLAGGETQYF.

About this clonotype: One end of the junction fails to match germline, which may point to a read error. This chain links TRBV5-1 with TRBJ2-5; D is undetermined. Germline loops: CDR1 SGHRS, CDR2 YFSETQ. This CDR3 has 14 amino acids. The CDR3 DNA reads TGTGCCAGCAGCTTCATAGGGTACGCAGAGACCCGGTACTTC. Translated: CASSFIGYAETRYF.

This clonotype was detected ten times or more. The chain carries TRBV15 and TRBJ2-7, with D perhaps assigned TRBD1 or TRBD2 (5 bases each). Germline loops: CDR1 LNHNV, CDR2 YYDKDF (reference sequence). V shed 8 bases and J shed 4 bases, with 12 bases lying between them. The CDR3 covers 12 residues. The CDR3 loop is CATGLGPYEQYF. CDR3 nucleotide sequence: TGTGCCACCGGGCTGGGACCATACGAGCAGTACTTC.

This clonotype appeared a few times. The chain employs TRBV11-2 and TRBJ1-1; 10 bases align to TRBD1. This CDR3 spans 22 amino acids. V trimming: 1 base; J trimming: 0 bases; junction bases outside the gene matches: 20. Germline CDR1 reads SGHAT; CDR2 reads FQNNGV. The CDR3 spells CASSLVGLVSGQGGTMNTEAFF. The CDR3 nucleotides read TGTGCCAGCAGCTTAGTGGGTCTGGTATCAGGACAGGGGGGTACCATGAACACTGAAGCTTTCTTT.

Details on this clonotype: One base away lies a much larger clone, so this may be a sequencing read error. This chain connects TRBV12-3 or TRBV12-4 to TRBJ1-2; TRBD1 is a possible D gene (6 bases). The CDR3 runs 14 residues. V lost 4 bases and J 4 bases, leaving 13 bases between the germline ends. In DNA form, the CDR3 reads TGTGCCAGCAGTTCCTATACAGGGTGCTATGGCTACACCTTC. Its translation is CASSSYTGCYGYTF.

This clonotype was detected a few times. J is TRBJ1-1 and V is TRBV12-5; 9 bases match TRBD1. The CDR3 extends over 16 amino acids. Germline V gene data show CDR1 as LGHNT and CDR2 as FRNRAP. J gave up 0 bases and V 5 bases, and 7 bases lay outside the gene matches. CDR3 DNA sequence: TGTGCTAGTGGTCAGGACAGGGGAGGTCTGAACACTGAAGCTTTCTTT. Its protein product is CASGQDRGGLNTEAFF. The full variable domain, with the rest looked up from reference TRBV12-5 and TRBJ1-1, is DARVTQTPRHKVTEMGQEVTMRCQPILGHNTVFWYRQTMMQGLELLAYFRNRAPLDDSGMPKDRFSAEMPDATLATLKIQPSEPRDSAVYFCASGQDRGGLNTEAFFGQGTRLTVV.

This clonotype was recorded at least ten times. The chain couples TRBV12-3 or TRBV12-4 to TRBJ2-1; 8 bases match TRBD1. With 4 bases clipped from V and 7 bases from J, the junction kept 6 bases outside the gene matches. The CDR3 has 14 amino acids. The CDR3 sequence: CASSSRTGRNEQFF. For the CDR3, the DNA is TGTGCCAGCAGTTCTCGGACAGGGAGAAATGAGCAGTTCTTC.

V is TRBV7-3 and J is TRBJ1-5, with a tentative D call TRBD1 (5 bases). Trimming left V 5 bases short and J 5 bases short, with 10 bases between. Germline CDR1 SGHTA, CDR2 FQGTGA. CDR3 length: 13 residues. Written as DNA, the CDR3 is TGTGCCAGCAGCCCTGGGGCGGATCAGCCCCAGCATTTT. Residues: CASSPGADQPQHF.

In regard to this clonotype: A read error may be the cause here, since a much bigger clone is one base away. The V gene is TRBV4-3, the J gene TRBJ2-1; D might be TRBD2 (6 bases). The CDR3 runs to 16 residues. CDR1 and CDR2 (germline): LGHNA, YSLEER. V lost 1 base and J lost 13, with 23 bases in between. In DNA, the CDR3 is TGCGCCAGCAGCCAAGGGCGTGGAGGGGTAGGGGAGACCCAGTTCTTC. Protein: CASSQGRGGVGETQFF.

The rearrangement links TRBV6-1 to TRBJ2-2; D is ambiguous. Trimming took 6 bases from V and 3 from J, leaving 8 bases between them. CDR3 length: 13 amino acids. Germline V gives CDR1 MNHNS, CDR2 SASEGT. The CDR3, as DNA: TGTGCCAGCAGGCAGTTCTACACCGGGGAGCTGTTTTTT. Its protein is CASRQFYTGELFF.

This clonotype was counted between two and nine times. The chain recombines TRBV12-3 or TRBV12-4 with TRBJ1-1, with D tentatively TRBD1 (5 bases). CDR3 length: 13 residues. Trimming left V 0 bases short and J 8 bases short, with 10 bases between. The CDR3 DNA follows: TGTGCCAGCAGTTTAGCGGGGCGAAGAGAAGCTTTCTTT. Its protein is CASSLAGRREAFF.

The chain has TRBV24-1 and TRBJ2-1; TRBD1 agrees at 9 bases. Per germline, CDR1 KGHDR and CDR2 SFDVKD. CDR3 length: 15 amino acids. Trimming took 3 bases from V and 7 from J; bases not matched to a gene: 6. CDR3 amino acids: CATSDRRDRVNEQFF. CDR3 DNA sequence: TGTGCCACCAGTGATCGCCGGGACAGGGTGAATGAGCAGTTCTTC.

This clonotype was observed a few times. Just one base apart from a much larger clone, this may be a read error. V gene TRBV5-5 combines with J gene TRBJ2-5, with D maybe TRBD1 (6 bases). The DNA end lines up better with TRBJ2-7; the J call may be wrong. Germline loops: CDR1 SGHKS, CDR2 YYEKEE (reference sequence). This CDR3 contains 14 residues. Here the CDR3 DNA reads TGTGCCAGCAGCACCGGACAGACGGTCTACGAGCAGTACTTC. Residues: CASSTGQTVYEQYF.

As to this clonotype: Since no conserved phenylalanine or tryptophan closes the CDR3, a read error is the likely cause. The rearrangement uses TRBV5-6 and TRBJ2-7; maybe TRBD2 (5 bases). V lost 0 bases and J lost 6, with 13 bases in between. The CDR3 runs 14 residues. Germline assignment: CDR1 SGHDT and CDR2 YYEEEE. The CDR3 DNA is TGTGCCAGCAGCTTGGATCCTAGCATGGGCGAGCAGTACTTA. Translated: CASSLDPSMGEQYL.

This clonotype has at least ten counts. The rearrangement uses TRBV15 and TRBJ2-4; 12 bases match TRBD2. This CDR3 is built from 17 residues. J was trimmed by 0 bases and V by 5 bases; bases with no gene match: 5. Germline values: CDR1 LNHNV, CDR2 YYDKDF (reference sequence). CDR3 nucleotides: TGTGCCACCAGCGGACTAGCGGGGCCCTTAGCCAAAAACATTCAGTACTTC. This encodes CATSGLAGPLAKNIQYF.

The chain links TRBV28 to TRBJ1-1; 8 positions match TRBD1. CDR3 length: 13 amino acids. V lost 6 bases to trimming and J lost 10 bases; unmatched junction nucleotides: 10. Germline V gene sequence: CDR1 MDHEN, CDR2 SYDVKM. The CDR3 DNA is TGTGCCAGCAGAGCCCCGGGACAGGAGGCAGCTTTCTTT. Protein sequence: CASRAPGQEAAFF.

This clonotype was observed a few times. A read error may be the cause here, since a much bigger clone is one base away. The gene calls are TRBV5-5 and TRBJ2-1; D might be TRBD2 (6 bases). V lost 1 base to trimming and J lost 8 bases, with 16 bases between them. Germline V gives CDR1 SGHKS, CDR2 YYEKEE (reference sequence). CDR3 length equals 15 residues. The chain's CDR3 is CASSLSEGICDEQFF. As DNA, the CDR3 is TGTGCCAGCAGCTTGTCGGAGGGAATCTGCGATGAGCAGTTCTTC.

The rearrangement uses TRBV5-6 and TRBJ1-1, with TRBD1 matching 8 bases. Trimming removed 5 bases from V and 6 bases from J; junction bases left unmatched: 12. Germline loops: CDR1 SGHDT, CDR2 YYEEEE. This CDR3 is 15 amino acids long. CDR3 nucleotides: TGTGCCAGCAGACCAACAGGGGGATTCTCCCCTGAAGCTTTCTTT. Its protein is CASRPTGGFSPEAFF.

Remarks on this clonotype: This clone may be a read error of a much larger clone one base away. The chain links TRBV12-3 or TRBV12-4 to TRBJ1-1; a weak D match, TRBD1 (6 bases). V gave up 5 bases and J gave up 0 bases, with 10 bases separating them. The CDR3 spans 14 residues. The CDR3 here is CASSPGTMNTEAFF. Here the CDR3 DNA reads TGTGCCAGCAGTCCCGGGACAATGAACACTGAAGCTTTCTTT.

This clonotype was counted a few times. One base away lies a much larger clone, so this may be a sequencing read error. The V gene is TRBV7-3, the J gene TRBJ2-7; D might be TRBD1 (6 bases). V was clipped by 5 bases and J by 2 bases, with 13 bases between them. The CDR3 runs 14 residues. Per the germline V gene, CDR1 is SGHTA and CDR2 is FQGTGA. The chain's CDR3 is CASSATGKAYEQYF. DNA of the CDR3: TGTGCCAGCAGCGCCACAGGGAAAGCCTACGAGCAGTACTTC.

With regard to this clonotype: A single base separates this from a much larger clone, so it may be a read error. In this CDR3 the conserved last residue, phenylalanine or tryptophan, is missing, so a read error is likely. The chain has TRBV6-6 and TRBJ1-2, with a tentative D call TRBD1 (5 bases). Germline V gene lookup returns CDR1 MNHNY and CDR2 SVGAGI (reference sequence). The germline V and J ends were trimmed by 8 bases and 0 bases, with 13 bases remaining between them. This CDR3 contains 14 residues. The CDR3 bases are TGTGCCAGCGTTAGGTCGGGGCCTAACTATGGCTACACCTGC. The encoded protein is CASVRSGPNYGYTC.

This sequence joins TRBV4-3 and TRBJ1-5, with D possibly being TRBD1 (5 bases). The CDR3 is made up of 17 amino acids. Per germline, CDR1 LGHNA and CDR2 YSLEER. V was pared by 4 bases and J by 1 base, with 17 bases between. Here the CDR3 reads CASSLNVVGGSNQPQHF. The CDR3 DNA is TGCGCCAGCAGCCTAAATGTCGTCGGGGGGAGCAATCAGCCCCAGCATTTT.

The J gene is TRBJ1-2, the V gene TRBV6-1, with 9 bases aligning to TRBD1. V lost 0 bases and J lost 2; bases outside the gene matches: 7. Germline values: CDR1 MNHNS, CDR2 SASEGT. This CDR3 has 17 residues. The chain's CDR3 is CASSEAYGDRANYGYTF. CDR3 nucleotide sequence: TGTGCCAGCAGTGAAGCCTACGGGGACAGGGCCAACTATGGCTACACCTTC.

A note on this clonotype: This may arise from a read error, as a much more abundant clone is one base away. J is TRBJ2-7 and V is TRBV6-1, with D unresolved. The germline gives CDR1 MNHNS, CDR2 SASEGT. Trimming stripped 6 bases from V and 7 bases from J, with 10 bases between. The CDR3 is 11 residues long. The CDR3 DNA sequence: TGTGCCAGCAGGAACCTTAATGAGCAGTACTTC. This encodes CASRNLNEQYF.

To note about this clonotype: A much larger clone is a single base away; this may be a read error. The chain uses TRBV5-4 and TRBJ2-1, with 8 bases that match TRBD2. Germline CDR1 is SGHNT and CDR2 is YYREEE (reference sequence). V gave up 4 bases and J gave up 7 bases; unmatched junction bases: 10. The CDR3 runs 15 residues. CDR3 protein: CASSETSAHGNEQFF. The CDR3 bases are TGTGCCAGCAGCGAGACTAGCGCCCACGGGAATGAGCAGTTCTTC.

At least ten counts were recorded for this clonotype. For the CDR3, the DNA is TGTGCCAGCAGCTTGAGTAGCGGCAAGCAAGAGACCCAGTACTTC. Amino acid sequence: CASSLSSGKQETQYF. This rearrangement joins TRBV7-2 to TRBJ2-5; maybe TRBD2 (6 bases). The CDR3 is made up of 15 amino acids. Trimming removed 3 bases from V and 2 bases from J, with 13 bases in between. Looked up from germline, CDR1 is SGHTA and CDR2 is FQGNSA.